The T cell receptor (beta chain) under discussion was sequenced for a study of blood T cell repertoires in COVID-19 (TCRdb year 2020). With respect to the entire study: The collaborator samples originated in the United States, Italy and Spain and spanned the acute and convalescent phases of COVID-19. The material from the prospective study consisted of cDNA or gDNA derived from T cells, B-cell-depleted T cells, or PBMCs. Subjects who had been exposed to COVID-19, were actively infected with it, or had recovered from it provided the deeply sampled blood TCRbeta repertoires that made up the dataset. The repertoires were released in a freely available public database intended as a resource for research on the immune response to SARS-CoV-2. Samples came from the ongoing ImmuneRACE study (first 160 participants) plus 1,254 subjects from 6 global collaborators. The sample metadata nearly always contained a de-identified subject ID, COVID-19 status, age in years and sex. Where available, HLA class I and class II types were obtained from metadata supplied by the sample provider rather than from assay-based typing.

A word on this clone: The target of this receptor is not known. No much larger clonotype is one base removed from it; base qualities were not supplied.

CDR1 MNHNS and CDR2 SASEGT were looked up in the germline V gene. The CDR3 contains 16 residues, cysteine and phenylalanine counted. Of the read, only the CDR3 DNA is kept; its 48 bases are in frame from base 1. V is trimmed back by 0 bases and J by 11 bases, and the junction contains 10 bases that no gene match accounts for. The full study reports these points: Clinical and demographic metadata were provided uncurated, with the amount varying by source and participant.

TCRbeta CDR3 regions were amplified from genomic DNA using the immunoSEQ Assay, a bias-controlled multiplex PCR. In the paper's pipeline: Within the assay, amplification of reference gene primers was used to estimate how many nucleated cells each sample contained. To quantify the absolute abundance of each unique TCRbeta CDR3 rearrangement, sequence reads were collapsed and filtered. For each sample, productive Simpson clonality was calculated as the square root of Simpson's diversity index over productive rearrangements. Drawn from immuneACCESS, this table holds only the in-frame rearrangements with V and J called that TCRdb kept. Clones are partly lost; checked studies trace under half to an unresolved V gene and leave the rest unexplained. V, J and clone size are those of that table, while D and trimming were read from the DNA. Here the sample has around 320,000 clones; about 90% occur a single time. Roughly 2.9% of the sample rests with the top ten.

Participants in the prospective study were aged roughly 18 to 95 years, lived in 24 United States geographic areas, and enrolled through a virtual design. To assign participants to cohorts, the prospective study relied on clinical history that participants themselves reported in a screening survey and a study questionnaire. Exposed participants had been in contact with someone with a PCR-confirmed or clinician-diagnosed COVID-19 case within 2 weeks of study entry. In the prospective study, mobile phlebotomists collected whole blood, serum and a nasopharyngeal or oropharyngeal swab from each participant. Additional blood draws and questionnaires over an approximately two-month period could optionally be provided by prospective study participants. Prospective study blood samples were shipped either frozen or at room temperature before DNA extraction.

Sequencing input: PBMCs or T cells enriched from blood (not recorded which). The chain is made from TRBV6-1 and TRBJ1-6, and TRBD1 matches 7 of the central bases. This TCR came from a woman in her forties or fifties who had been exposed to COVID-19. The DNA is as follows: TGTGCCAGCAGTGAAGCGTCAGGGGGGTGGGGAGCACCCCTCCACTTT. Translated, this gives CASSEASGGWGAPLHF.